The clone carrying this T cell receptor (beta chain) was counted only a few times. These data come from a study of tumor T cells in aggressive B-cell lymphoma. The table came from immunoSEQ multiplex PCR; TCRdb's copy has only in-frame clones and leaves some out. The data show approximately 3,000 clones, 88% seen once. The CDR3 runs 11 residues. CDR1 and CDR2 from the germline V gene are MDHEN and SYDVKM. V lost 6 bases and J 9 bases, leaving 9 bases between the germline ends. This chain links TRBV28 with TRBJ1-5; D ambiguous. The TCR sequence derives from an adult with diffuse large B cell lymphoma. The sample taken for sequencing was tumor tissue. For the CDR3, the DNA is TGTGCCAGCAGCGCGCCGGGGCCCCAGCATTTT. Residues: CASSAPGPQHF.